This T cell receptor (beta chain) was retrieved from a study of T cell changes during pregnancy in multiple sclerosis. V lost 5 bases and J lost 2; bases outside the gene matches: 7. The germline CDR1 and CDR2 sequences are SEHNR and FQNEAQ (reference sequence). CDR3 length: 15 residues. The repertoire was sequenced with immunoSEQ multiplex PCR; TCRdb's copy has only in-frame clones and lacks some. This sample has about 80,000 clones, with about 91% found just once. The rearrangement joins TRBV7-9 to TRBJ2-5; 8 bases match TRBD1. The receptor was isolated from a female donor with multiple sclerosis, enrolled in a pregnancy study. This material consisted of peripheral blood, taken before pregnancy. The CDR3 nucleotides read TGTGCCAGCAGCGAAGGGACAGGACAGCAAGAGACCCAGTACTTC. Amino acids: CASSEGTGQQETQYF.